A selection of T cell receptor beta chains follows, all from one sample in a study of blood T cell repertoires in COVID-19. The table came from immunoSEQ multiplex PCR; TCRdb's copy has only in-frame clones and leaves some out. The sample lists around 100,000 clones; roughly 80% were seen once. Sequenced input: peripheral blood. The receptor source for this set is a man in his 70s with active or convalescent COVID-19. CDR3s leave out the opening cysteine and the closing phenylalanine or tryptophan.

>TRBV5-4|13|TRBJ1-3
ASSLGSGLGNTIY
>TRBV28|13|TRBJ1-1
ASSLPDRRSTEAF
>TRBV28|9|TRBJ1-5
ASHDRGQQH
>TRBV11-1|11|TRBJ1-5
ASSSGGNQPQH
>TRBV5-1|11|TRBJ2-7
ASSLGDRDEQY
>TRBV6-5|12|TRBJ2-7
ASSYASGRDGQY
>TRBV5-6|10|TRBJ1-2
ASSLEVYGYT
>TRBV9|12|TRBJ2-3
ASSVEREGPRVY
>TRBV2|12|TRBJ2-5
ASSRGGQWETQY
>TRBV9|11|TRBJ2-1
ASSATGDNEQF
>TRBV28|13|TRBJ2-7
ASRSGLARSYEQY
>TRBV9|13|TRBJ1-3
ASSVEVDSGNTIY
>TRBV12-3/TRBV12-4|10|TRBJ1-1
ASTPWGGYAF
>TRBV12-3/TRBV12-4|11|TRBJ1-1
ASSFIHYTEAF